The entry below gives a single TCR beta chain sequence along with its context. Its antigen is not identified. The data were produced by immunoSEQ multiplex PCR, yet TCRdb's version contains in-frame clones alone and is incomplete. The sample records about 97,000 clones, roughly 84% being singletons. The data are from a study of T cell responses to AZD1222 COVID-19 vaccine. Background on the study: Second doses at about 4 or about 12 weeks were pooled. Notes on the study in general: After the peak T cell response, and only then, were repertoires sampled. Just six AZD1222 recipients were seropositive at baseline. The reported proportion of spike-specific TCRs targeting unmutated variant regions was nearly half.

The CDR3 extends over 14 amino acids. Germline CDR1 MNHEY, CDR2 SMNVEV (reference sequence). With V trimmed by 5 bases and J by 9 bases, 7 bases remained unmatched. This chain connects TRBV27 to TRBJ1-6; 7 bases agree with TRBD1. This sequence originates from an adult in good health. Sequenced here: peripheral blood, sampled on day 0 of AZD1222 vaccination. The CDR3: CASSARDSISPLHF. For the CDR3, the DNA is TGTGCCAGCAGTGCCCGGGACAGCATTTCACCCCTCCACTTT.